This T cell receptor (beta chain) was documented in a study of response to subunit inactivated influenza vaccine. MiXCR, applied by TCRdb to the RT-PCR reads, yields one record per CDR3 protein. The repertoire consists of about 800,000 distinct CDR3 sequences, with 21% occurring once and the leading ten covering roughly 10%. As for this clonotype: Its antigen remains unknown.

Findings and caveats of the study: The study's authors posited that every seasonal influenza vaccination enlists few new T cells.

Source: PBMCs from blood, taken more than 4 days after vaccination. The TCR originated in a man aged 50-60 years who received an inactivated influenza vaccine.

The CDR3 region is CATRPDLGDYGYTF. In DNA, the CDR3 is TGTGCCACCAGGCCGGACTTGGGGGACTATGGCTACACCTTC. The gene calls are TRBV24-1 and TRBJ1-2; D is possibly TRBD1 (5 bases). Trimming cost V 7 bases and J 3 bases, with 14 bases left between them. The CDR3 runs 14 residues. Germline-derived CDR1 and CDR2 are KGHDR and SFDVKD.